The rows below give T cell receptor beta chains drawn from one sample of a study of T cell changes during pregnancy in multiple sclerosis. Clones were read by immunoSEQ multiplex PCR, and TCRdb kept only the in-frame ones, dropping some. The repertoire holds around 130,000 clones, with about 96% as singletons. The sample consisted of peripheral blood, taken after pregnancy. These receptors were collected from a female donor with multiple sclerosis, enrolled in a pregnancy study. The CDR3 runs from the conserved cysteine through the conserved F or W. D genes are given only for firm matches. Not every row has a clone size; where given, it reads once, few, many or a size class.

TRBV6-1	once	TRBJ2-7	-	CASSGDLLLASEQYF	TGTGCCAGCAGTGGCGACCTTCTTCTAGCCTCCGAGCAGTACTTC
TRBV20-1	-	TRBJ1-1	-	CRAFTDRRAFF	TGCAGGGCGTTCACAGACCGTCGGGCTTTCTTT
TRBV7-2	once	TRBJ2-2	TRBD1	CASSLPGQARANTGELFF	TGTGCCAGCTCCCTTCCGGGACAGGCAAGGGCGAACACCGGGGAGCTGTTTTTT
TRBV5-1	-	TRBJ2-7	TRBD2	CASSLSGGSRHEQYF	TGCGCCAGCAGCTTGTCGGGGGGGAGTCGCCACGAGCAGTACTTC
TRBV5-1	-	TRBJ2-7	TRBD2	CASSFGLAGGGYEQYF	TGCGCCAGCAGCTTCGGGCTAGCGGGAGGGGGATACGAGCAGTACTTC
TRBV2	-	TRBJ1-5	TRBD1	CASTETGFNQPQHF	TGTGCCAGCACCGAGACAGGGTTCAATCAGCCCCAGCATTTT
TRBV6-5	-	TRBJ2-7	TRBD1	CASSSPGQGYEQYF	TGTGCCAGCAGTTCCCCGGGACAGGGCTACGAGCAGTACTTC
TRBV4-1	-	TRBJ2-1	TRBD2	CASSQVSGRINEQFF	TGCGCCAGCAGCCAAGTCAGCGGGAGAATCAATGAGCAGTTCTTC
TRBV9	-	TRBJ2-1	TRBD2	CASSARLAGALNEQFF	TGTGCCAGCAGTGCTAGACTAGCGGGAGCGTTAAATGAGCAGTTCTTC
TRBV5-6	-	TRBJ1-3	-	CASSLANQGPGNTIYF	TGTGCCAGCAGCTTGGCCAACCAGGGCCCTGGAAACACCATATATTTT